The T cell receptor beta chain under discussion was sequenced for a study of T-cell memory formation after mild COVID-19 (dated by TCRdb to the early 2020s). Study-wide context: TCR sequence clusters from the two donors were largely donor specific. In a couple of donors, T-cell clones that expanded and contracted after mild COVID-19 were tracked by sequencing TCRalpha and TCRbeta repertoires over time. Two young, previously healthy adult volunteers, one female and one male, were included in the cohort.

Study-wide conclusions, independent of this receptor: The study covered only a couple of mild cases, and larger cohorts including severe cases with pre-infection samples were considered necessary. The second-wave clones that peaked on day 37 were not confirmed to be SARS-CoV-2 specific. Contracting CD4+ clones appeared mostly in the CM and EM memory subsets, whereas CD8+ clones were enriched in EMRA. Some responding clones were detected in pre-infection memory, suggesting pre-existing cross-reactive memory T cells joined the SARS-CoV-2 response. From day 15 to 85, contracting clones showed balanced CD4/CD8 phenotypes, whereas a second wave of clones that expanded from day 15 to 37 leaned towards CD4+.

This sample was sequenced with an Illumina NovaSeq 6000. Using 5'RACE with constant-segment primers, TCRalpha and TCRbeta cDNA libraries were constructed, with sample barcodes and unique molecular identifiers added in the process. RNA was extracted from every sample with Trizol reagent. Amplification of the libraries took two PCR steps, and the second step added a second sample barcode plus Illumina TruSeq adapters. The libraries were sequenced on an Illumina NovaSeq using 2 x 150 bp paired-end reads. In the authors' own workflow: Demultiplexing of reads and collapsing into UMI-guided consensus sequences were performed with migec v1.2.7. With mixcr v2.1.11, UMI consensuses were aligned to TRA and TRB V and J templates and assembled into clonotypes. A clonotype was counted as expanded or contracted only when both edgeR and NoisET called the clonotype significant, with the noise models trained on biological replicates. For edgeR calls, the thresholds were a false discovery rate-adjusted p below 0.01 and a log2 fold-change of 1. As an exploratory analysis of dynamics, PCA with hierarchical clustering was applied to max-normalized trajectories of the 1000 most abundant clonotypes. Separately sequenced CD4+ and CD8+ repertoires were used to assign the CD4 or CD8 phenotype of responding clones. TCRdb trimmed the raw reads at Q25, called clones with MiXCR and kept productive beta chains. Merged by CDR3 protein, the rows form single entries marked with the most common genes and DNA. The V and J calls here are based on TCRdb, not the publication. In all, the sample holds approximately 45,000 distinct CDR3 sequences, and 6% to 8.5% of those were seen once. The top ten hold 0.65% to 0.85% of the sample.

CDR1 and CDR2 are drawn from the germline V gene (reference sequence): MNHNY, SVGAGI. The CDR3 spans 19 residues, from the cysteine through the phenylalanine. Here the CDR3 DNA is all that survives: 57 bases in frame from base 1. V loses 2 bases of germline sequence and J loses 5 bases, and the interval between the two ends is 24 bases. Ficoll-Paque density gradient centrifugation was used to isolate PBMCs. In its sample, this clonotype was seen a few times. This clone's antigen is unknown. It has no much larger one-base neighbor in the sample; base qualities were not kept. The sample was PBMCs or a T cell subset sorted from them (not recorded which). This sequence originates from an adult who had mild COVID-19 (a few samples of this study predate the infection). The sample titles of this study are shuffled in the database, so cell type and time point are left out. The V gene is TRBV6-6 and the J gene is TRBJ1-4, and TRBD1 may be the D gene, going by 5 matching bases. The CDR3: CASSYIQGSPTAANEKLFF. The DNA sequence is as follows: TGTGCCAGCAGTTACATACAAGGATCACCGACAGCTGCAAATGAAAAACTGTTTTTT.